The clone carrying this TCR beta chain was detected once. The source of the sample is a study of blood T cell repertoires in COVID-19. Study background: Whether acute or convalescent, the COVID-19 samples came from the United States, Italy and Spain. PBMCs, B-cell-depleted T cells, or T cells were the source of the cDNA or gDNA that made up the material.

Ages ranged from roughly 18 to 100 years, with residence in about 24 US areas. In Cohort 3, a recovered donor had either two negative PCRs, clearance, or symptom resolution. Germline V lookup: CDR1 MNHNS, CDR2 SASEGT. Trimming took 0 bases from V and 4 from J; bases not matched to a gene: 12. This CDR3 is built from 18 residues. Assay: immunoSEQ multiplex PCR; the TCRdb copy retains only in-frame clones and omits some. The sample has about 320,000 clones, around 90% seen once. The TCR originated in a man between 60 and 75 years old who had recovered from COVID-19. This chain uses TRBV6-1 with TRBJ2-1, with 7 nucleotides matching TRBD2. The sample taken for sequencing was PBMCs or T cells enriched from blood (not recorded which). In DNA form, the CDR3 reads TGTGCCAGCAGTGAAGCGGGGGGGGATAGTACAGATTACAATGAGCAGTTCTTC. This gives the protein CASSEAGGDSTDYNEQFF.